Listed below are T cell receptor beta chains from one sample, sequenced in a study of vaccination and CD4 T cells after COVID-19. For these receptors, no antigen is known. TCRdb reprocessed the PCR reads via MiXCR and lists one record per CDR3 protein. The sample lists roughly 9,200 distinct CDR3 sequences, more than 25% occurring once. Sequenced: CD4+ T cells from blood, cultured in vitro. These receptors came from a human donor in good health. CDR3s include the opening cysteine and the closing phenylalanine or tryptophan. The order of the fields is J gene, V gene, D gene, clone size, CDR3 protein, CDR3 DNA. The D gene is left open where the match is weak. Rows give clone size only sometimes, using once, few, many, or a class for an expanded clone.

>TRBJ1-6|TRBV27|TRBD1|-
CASSLDRNNSPLHF
TGTGCCAGCAGTTTGGACAGGAATAATTCACCCCTCCACTTT
>TRBJ1-5|TRBV6-1|-|medium-sized
CASSDRQYQPQHF
TGTGCCAGCAGTGATCGACAGTATCAGCCCCAGCATTTT
>TRBJ1-3|TRBV7-2|-|-
CASSLFGETSGNTIYF
TGTGCCAGCAGCTTATTTGGGGAGACGTCTGGAAACACCATATATTTT
>TRBJ2-3|TRBV5-4|TRBD1|-
CASRSSGQGTDTQYF
TGTGCCAGCAGGTCTTCAGGACAGGGCACAGATACGCAGTATTTT
>TRBJ1-6|TRBV6-2/TRBV6-3|-|-
CASSYQGNNSPLHF
TGTGCCAGCAGTTACCAGGGGAATAATTCACCCCTCCACTTT
>TRBJ2-7|TRBV10-1|-|-
CAIQGEQYF
TGCGCCATCCAAGGGGAGCAGTACTTC
>TRBJ2-1|TRBV6-1|TRBD2|few
CASRMGLAASTEQFF
TGTGCCAGCAGGATGGGACTAGCGGCTTCGACGGAGCAGTTCTTC
>TRBJ1-2|TRBV7-2|-|-
CASSLASGGNYGYTF
TGTGCCAGCAGCTTAGCGTCGGGGGGGAACTATGGCTACACCTTC
>TRBJ2-7|TRBV7-2|TRBD2|-
CASSLGLAGPSYEQYF
TGTGCCAGCAGCCTGGGACTAGCGGGACCCTCCTACGAGCAGTACTTC
>TRBJ1-2|TRBV20-1|-|few
CSAKQGGVNYGYTF
TGCAGTGCTAAACAGGGTGGAGTTAACTATGGCTACACCTTC
>TRBJ1-2|TRBV4-2|TRBD1|-
CASSLGPGQVSYGYTF
TGTGCCAGCAGCCTAGGTCCGGGACAGGTGAGCTATGGCTACACCTTC
>TRBJ1-5|TRBV5-4|TRBD1|few
CASSPGTAINQPQHF
TGTGCCAGCAGCCCCGGGACAGCGATCAATCAGCCCCAGCATTTT
>TRBJ1-5|TRBV19|TRBD1|few
CASRTGQGFNQPQHF
TGTGCCAGTAGAACGGGACAGGGCTTCAATCAGCCCCAGCATTTT
>TRBJ2-7|TRBV7-6|-|few
CASSLVGRGSGGYEQYF
TGTGCCAGCAGCTTAGTTGGCCGGGGGAGTGGAGGGTACGAGCAGTACTTC
>TRBJ2-7|TRBV20-1|-|few
CSARQTYEQYF
TGCAGTGCTAGACAAACCTACGAGCAGTACTTC
>TRBJ1-3|TRBV7-6|TRBD1|-
CASSLEGGGNTIYF
TGTGCCAGCAGCCTAGAAGGGGGCGGAAACACCATATATTTT
>TRBJ1-2|TRBV4-2|-|-
CASSQDPRQPRYGYTF
TGTGCCAGCAGCCAAGATCCGAGGCAGCCGAGGTATGGCTACACCTTC
>TRBJ2-1|TRBV11-2|-|-
CASSRTTGIEQFF
TGTGCCAGCAGCCGTACTACCGGCATTGAGCAGTTCTTC
>TRBJ2-3|TRBV18|-|few
CASSPGGRLKDTQYF
TGTGCCAGCTCACCAGGGGGCCGCTTGAAAGATACGCAGTATTTT
>TRBJ2-3|TRBV7-6|-|few
CASSLGPSSTDTQYF
TGTGCCAGCAGCTTAGGACCTTCTAGCACAGATACGCAGTATTTT
>TRBJ2-2|TRBV25-1|-|-
CASSEFTGELFF
TGTGCCAGCAGTGAATTCACCGGGGAGCTGTTTTTT
>TRBJ2-7|TRBV18|-|-
CASSPQSGNSYEQYF
TGTGCCAGCTCACCGCAGAGCGGCAACTCCTACGAGCAGTACTTC
>TRBJ1-6|TRBV6-1|-|few
CASRESQRGNNSPLHF
TGTGCCAGCAGGGAGAGTCAGCGCGGAAATAATTCACCCCTCCACTTT
>TRBJ2-3|TRBV19|TRBD1|few
CASTQGQGGADTQYF
TGTGCCAGTACCCAGGGACAGGGCGGAGCAGATACGCAGTATTTT